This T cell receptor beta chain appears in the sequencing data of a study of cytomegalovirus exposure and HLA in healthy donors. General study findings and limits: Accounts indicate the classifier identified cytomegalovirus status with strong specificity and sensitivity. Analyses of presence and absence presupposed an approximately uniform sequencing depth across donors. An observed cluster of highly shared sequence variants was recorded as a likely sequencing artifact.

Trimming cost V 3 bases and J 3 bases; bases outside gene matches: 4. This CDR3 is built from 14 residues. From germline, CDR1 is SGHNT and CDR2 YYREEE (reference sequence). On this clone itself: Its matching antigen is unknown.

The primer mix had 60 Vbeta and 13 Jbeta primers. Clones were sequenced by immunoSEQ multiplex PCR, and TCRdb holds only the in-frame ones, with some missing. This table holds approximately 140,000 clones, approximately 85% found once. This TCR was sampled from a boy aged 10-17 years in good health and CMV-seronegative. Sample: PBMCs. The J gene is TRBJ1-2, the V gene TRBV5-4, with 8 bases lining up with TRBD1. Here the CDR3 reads CASSSDRDYYGYTF. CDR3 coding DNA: TGTGCCAGCAGCTCGGACAGGGACTACTATGGCTACACCTTC.